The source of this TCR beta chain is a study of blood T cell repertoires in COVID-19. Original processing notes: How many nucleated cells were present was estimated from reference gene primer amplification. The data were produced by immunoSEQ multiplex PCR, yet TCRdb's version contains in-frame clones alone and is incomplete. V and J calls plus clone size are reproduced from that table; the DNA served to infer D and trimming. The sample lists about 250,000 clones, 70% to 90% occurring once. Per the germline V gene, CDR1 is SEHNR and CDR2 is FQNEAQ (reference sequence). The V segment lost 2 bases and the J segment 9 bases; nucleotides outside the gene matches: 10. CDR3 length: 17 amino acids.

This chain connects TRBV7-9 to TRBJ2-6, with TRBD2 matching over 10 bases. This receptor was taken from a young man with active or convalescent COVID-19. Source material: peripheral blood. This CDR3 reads CASSLLASGSYNNVLTF. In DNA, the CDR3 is TGTGCCAGCAGCTTATTGGCTAGCGGGAGTTACAACAACGTCCTGACTTTC. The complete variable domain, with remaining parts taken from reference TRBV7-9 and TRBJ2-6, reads DTGVSQNPRHKITKRGQNVTFRCDPISEHNRLYWYRQTLGQGPEFLTYFQNEAQLEKSRLLSDRFSAERPKGSFSTLEIQRTEQGDSAMYLCASSLLASGSYNNVLTFGAGSRLTVL.